The T cell receptor (beta chain) under discussion was sequenced for a study of T cells after yellow fever vaccination (dated by TCRdb to the late 2010s). Notes on the research overall: The SMART-Seq v4 Ultra Low Input RNA kit was used to prepare libraries from fractions with low cell numbers. Two healthy male donors, one aged 18 to 30 and one aged 30 to 40 years, were included in the cohort. To track T-cell clones before and after primary and booster YFV17D yellow fever vaccination, bulk TCR alpha and beta repertoires were sequenced longitudinally. Blood samples were taken at several timepoints before and after primary and secondary immunization, and bulk PBMC replicates and cell subsets were isolated.

Synthesis of TCR cDNA relied on 5'RACE template switching, a step that introduced a universal primer site along with unique molecular identifiers. cDNA synthesis was primed from both the TCR alpha and TCR beta constant segments. Two PCR steps were used to amplify libraries, with sample barcodes and sequencing adapters being added in the second step. Sequencing of libraries was done on Illumina HiSeq 2500 (2x100 bp) or NovaSeq (2x150 bp). Per the original workflow: Reads were demultiplexed and collapsed into UMI consensus sequences with MIGEC, and V(D)J alignment was performed with MiXCR. Using edgeR on replicate PBMC samples, clonotypes were called vaccine-responding if FDR was below 0.01 and the log2 fold change was above 5 up to day 15. CD4 or CD8 identity was assigned to each bulk clonotype according to whether the clonotype was present at higher abundance in the sequenced CD4 repertoire or the sequenced CD8 repertoire. In-frame beta chains were kept once TCRdb had trimmed the public reads at Q25 with fastp and called clones with MiXCR. A single entry per CDR3 protein holds the most common genes and DNA from its merged rows. These V and J calls derive from TCRdb rather than the authors' analysis. This sample has some 550,000 distinct CDR3 sequences in its table, and roughly 19% of those were observed once. The leading ten clones occupy roughly an eighth of the sample.

Study-level results and caveats: Because abundant contaminating clonotypes from the bulk population could be contained in FACS-sorted repertoires, computational filtering was required. The secondary T-cell response was found to be weaker but faster than the primary response, with a peak reached on day 5 rather than on day 15. A small fraction of clonotypes showed up in both the CD4 and CD8 compartments, probably as a result of convergent recombination. After the booster, most clones that had expanded after primary vaccination were detected again (roughly 96% of CD4 and around nine tenths of CD8), suggesting broad maintenance of memory. The study included only two donors, which limits how far the findings can be generalized.

To note about this clonotype: There is no known antigen for this receptor. No qualities accompany the bases; no much larger clone lies one base away.

Sample treatment or condition, as interpreted from the label and publication: live attenuated yellow fever vaccine strain. At every blood-draw timepoint, two biological replicates of bulk PBMCs were collected. A standard Ficoll-Paque protocol was used to isolate PBMCs from peripheral blood. RNA was extracted with TriZol from bulk PBMCs, CD4 and CD8 fractions, and dextramer-positive and dextramer-negative fractions. The receptor comes from a man in his thirties or forties who received the YFV17D yellow fever vaccine. The material sequenced was PBMCs, taken 15 days after the yellow fever booster vaccination.

The CDR3 reads as follows: CASSVQAGDTEQYF. The bases read TGTGCCAGCAGCGTTCAGGCAGGGGATACCGAGCAGTACTTC. The chain couples TRBV9 to TRBJ2-7; a weak D assignment points to TRBD1 (6 bases agree). V loses 2 bases, J loses 6 bases, and the germline ends lie 15 bases apart. In the germline V gene, CDR1 corresponds to SGDLS and CDR2 to YYNGEE. Including cysteine and phenylalanine, the CDR3 has 14 amino acids. The CDR3 DNA has 42 bases and is translated from base 1.